One sample yielded the 16 T cell receptor beta chains listed below, sequenced in a study of cytomegalovirus exposure and HLA in healthy donors. Clones were sequenced by immunoSEQ multiplex PCR, and TCRdb holds only the in-frame ones, with some missing. Among 95,000 to 150,000 clones listed, roughly 90% were seen once. The sample consisted of PBMCs. The receptor set was obtained from a woman aged 18-29 years in good health and CMV-seronegative.

The V gene is TRBV7-2, the J gene TRBJ2-2, with TRBD1 matching 7 bases. After removal of 4 bases from V and 3 bases from J, the junction contained 5 bases not matched to a gene. This CDR3 is 15 amino acids long. Germline assignment: CDR1 SGHTA and CDR2 FQGNSA. This CDR3 is CASSSRTGYTGELFF. The DNA of the CDR3 is TGTGCCAGCAGCTCCCGGACAGGATACACCGGGGAGCTGTTTTTT.

This clone has just one count. The junction does not match germline at one end; this may be a read error. The chain uses TRBV28 and TRBJ2-2, with 11 bases identical to TRBD2. Germline values: CDR1 MDHEN, CDR2 SYDVKM. This CDR3 has 16 residues. DNA for the CDR3: TGTGCCAGCACTTTACTAGCGGGGGTCGGGACCGGGGAGCTGTTTTTT. Encoded protein: CASTLLAGVGTGELFF.

This sequence joins TRBV11-2 and TRBJ2-7, with 11 positions matching TRBD2. V was clipped by 5 bases and J by 2 bases; unmatched bases: 2. The CDR3 has 14 amino acids. Germline CDR1 reads SGHAT; CDR2 reads FQNNGV. CDR3 residues: CASSEGLAAYEQYF. The CDR3 DNA follows: TGTGCCAGCAGCGAGGGACTAGCGGCCTACGAGCAGTACTTC.

J is TRBJ2-3 and V is TRBV7-9; 13 bases line up with TRBD2. CDR1 is SEHNR and CDR2 is FQNEAQ in the germline V gene (reference sequence). V gave up 5 bases and J gave up 1 base; unmatched junction bases: 3. The CDR3 covers 16 residues. The CDR3 bases are TGTGCCAGCAGCCTAGGGACTAGCGGGGGCACAGATACGCAGTATTTT. It yields the protein CASSLGTSGGTDTQYF.

V and J are TRBV15 and TRBJ2-1, with a tentative D call TRBD2 (5 bases). Trimming took off 0 bases at V and 5 bases at J, with 11 bases between the two ends. The germline CDR1 and CDR2 sequences are LNHNV and YYDKDF (reference sequence). CDR3 size: 15 residues. The DNA of the CDR3 is TGTGCCACCAGCAGAGATCGGACTCTTAACAATGAGCAGTTCTTC. This encodes CATSRDRTLNNEQFF.

The chain employs TRBV11-2 and TRBJ1-1, with TRBD1 identical over 8 bases. This CDR3 spans 13 amino acids. J was trimmed by 6 bases and V by 1 base; bases with no gene match: 1. Per germline, CDR1 SGHAT and CDR2 FQNNGV. CDR3 nucleotide sequence: TGTGCCAGCAGCTTAGGGGGACAGGCTGAAGCTTTCTTT. It yields the protein CASSLGGQAEAFF.

The chain's CDR3 is CASSPTGTNGYTF. The CDR3 bases are TGTGCCAGCAGTCCCACAGGGACTAATGGCTACACCTTC. The chain joins TRBV27 to TRBJ1-2; D might be TRBD1 (6 bases). V was pared by 5 bases and J by 6 bases, with 13 bases between. Germline CDR1 MNHEY, CDR2 SMNVEV (reference sequence). The CDR3 loop spans 13 amino acids.

The V and J genes are TRBV9 and TRBJ2-5; D is ambiguous. This CDR3 comprises 14 residues. Germline CDR1 and CDR2: SGDLS and YYNGEE. V gave up 0 bases and J gave up 2 bases, with 8 bases separating them. CDR3 DNA sequence: TGTGCCAGCAGCGTAGAGAATGCGCAAGAGACCCAGTACTTC. Translation: CASSVENAQETQYF.

The rearrangement uses TRBV27 and TRBJ1-6, with TRBD1 identical over 7 bases. Germline CDR1 and CDR2: MNHEY and SMNVEV (reference sequence). Trimming cost V 6 bases and J 5 bases; bases outside gene matches: 7. The CDR3 contains 15 residues. CDR3 protein: CASRRGTENNSPLHF. The CDR3 DNA reads TGTGCCAGCAGGCGCGGGACAGAGAATAATTCACCCCTCCACTTT.

The gene calls are TRBV5-1 and TRBJ2-1; 9 positions match TRBD2. CDR1 is SGHRS and CDR2 is YFSETQ in the germline V gene. The CDR3 is made up of 20 amino acids. J was trimmed by 0 bases and V by 4 bases; bases with no gene match: 17. CDR3 protein: CASSPQPLTSGTISYNEQFF. CDR3 DNA: TGCGCCAGCAGCCCTCAACCCCTGACTAGCGGTACGATCTCCTACAATGAGCAGTTCTTC.

The chain recombines TRBV11-2 with TRBJ2-7, with TRBD1 matching 7 bases. J lost 5 bases, V lost 2 bases, and 15 bases had no gene match. The CDR3 runs to 17 residues. Per germline, CDR1 SGHAT and CDR2 FQNNGV. The CDR3 DNA sequence: TGTGCCAGCAGCTTAACACCCGGGACAGCGAGGAACGACGAGCAGTACTTC. Encoded protein: CASSLTPGTARNDEQYF.

J is TRBJ1-1 and V is TRBV9, with a weak D call TRBD1 (6 bases). Trimming took off 4 bases at V and 0 bases at J, with 13 bases between the two ends. This CDR3 region has 15 residues. Per the germline V gene, CDR1 is SGDLS and CDR2 is YYNGEE. The CDR3 DNA reads as TGTGCCAGCAGCCCTTATGGACAGATGAACACTGAAGCTTTCTTT. This encodes CASSPYGQMNTEAFF.

The chain employs TRBV7-8 and TRBJ2-2; the match to TRBD1 covers 9 bases. The germline CDR1 and CDR2 sequences are SGHVS and FQNEAQ. The V gene end was trimmed by 3 bases and the J gene end by 6 bases; junction bases not matched to a gene: 8. The CDR3 extends over 16 amino acids. The CDR3: CASSFWTGDRAGELFF. The CDR3 DNA is TGTGCCAGCAGCTTCTGGACAGGGGACCGGGCCGGGGAGCTGTTTTTT. Together with reference TRBV7-8 and TRBJ2-2, the CDR3 gives the full variable domain: GAGVSQSPRYKVAKRGQDVALRCDPISGHVSLFWYQQALGQGPEFLTYFQNEAQLDKSGLPSDRFFAERPEGSVSTLKIQRTQQEDSAVYLCASSFWTGDRAGELFFGEGSRLTVL.

The gene calls are TRBV2 and TRBJ2-7, with TRBD1 as a possible D gene (6 bases). The CDR3 loop spans 12 amino acids. V was pared by 6 bases and J by 5 bases, with 11 bases between. CDR1 and CDR2 (germline): SNHLY, FYNNEI. CDR3 region: CASSLQGHEQYF. The CDR3 nucleotides read TGTGCCAGCAGCTTACAGGGCCACGAGCAGTACTTC.

The rearrangement links TRBV9 to TRBJ2-7; TRBD1 agrees at 12 bases. This CDR3 is 13 amino acids long. Germline values: CDR1 SGDLS, CDR2 YYNGEE. The V gene end was trimmed by 3 bases and the J gene end by 12 bases; junction bases not matched to a gene: 7. CDR3 in DNA: TGTGCCAGCAGCGCCCGGGACAGGGGGCTCCGGTACTTC. It translates to CASSARDRGLRYF. Filled out from reference TRBV9 and TRBJ2-7, the complete variable domain reads DSGVTQTPKHLITATGQRVTLRCSPRSGDLSVYWYQQSLDQGLQFLIQYYNGEERAKGNILERFSAQQFPDLHSELNLSSLELGDSALYFCASSARDRGLRYFGPGTRLTVT.

The gene calls are TRBV28 and TRBJ2-5; 10 bases line up with TRBD1. This CDR3 contains 13 residues. V lost 9 bases, J lost 5 bases, and 6 bases stayed unmatched. Germline V gene data show CDR1 as MDHEN and CDR2 as SYDVKM. CDR3 in DNA: TGTGCCAGTCGACAGGGGGCGCGGGAGACCCAGTACTTC. Protein product: CASRQGARETQYF.